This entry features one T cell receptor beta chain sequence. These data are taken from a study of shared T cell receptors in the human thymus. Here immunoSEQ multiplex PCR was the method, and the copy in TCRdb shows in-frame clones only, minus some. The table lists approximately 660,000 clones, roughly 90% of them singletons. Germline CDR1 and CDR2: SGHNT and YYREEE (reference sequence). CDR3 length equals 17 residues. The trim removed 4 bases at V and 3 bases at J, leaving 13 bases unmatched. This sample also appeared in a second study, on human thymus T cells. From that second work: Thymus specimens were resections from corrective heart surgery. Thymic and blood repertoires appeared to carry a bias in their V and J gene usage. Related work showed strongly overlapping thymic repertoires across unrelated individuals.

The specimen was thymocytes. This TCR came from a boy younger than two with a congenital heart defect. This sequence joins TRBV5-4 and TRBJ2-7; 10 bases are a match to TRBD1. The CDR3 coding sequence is TGTGCCAGCAGCCCTGAGGTCGGGACAGGGGACTACTACGAGCAGTACTTC. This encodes CASSPEVGTGDYYEQYF.